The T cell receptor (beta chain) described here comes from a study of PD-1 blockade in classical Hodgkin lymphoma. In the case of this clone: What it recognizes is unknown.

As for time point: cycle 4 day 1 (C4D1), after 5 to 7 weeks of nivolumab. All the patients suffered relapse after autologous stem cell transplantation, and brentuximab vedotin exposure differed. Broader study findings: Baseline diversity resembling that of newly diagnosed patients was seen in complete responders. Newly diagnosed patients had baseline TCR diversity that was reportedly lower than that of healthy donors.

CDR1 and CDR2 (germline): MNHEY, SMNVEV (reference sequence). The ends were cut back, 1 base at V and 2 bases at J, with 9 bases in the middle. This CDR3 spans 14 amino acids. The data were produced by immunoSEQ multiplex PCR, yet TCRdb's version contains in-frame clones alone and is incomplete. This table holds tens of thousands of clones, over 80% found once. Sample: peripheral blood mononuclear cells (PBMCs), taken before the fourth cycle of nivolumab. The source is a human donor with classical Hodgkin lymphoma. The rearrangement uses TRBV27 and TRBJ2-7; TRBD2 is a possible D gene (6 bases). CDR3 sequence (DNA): TGTGCCAGCAGTTTATACGGGAGCACCTACGAGCAGTACTTC. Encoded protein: CASSLYGSTYEQYF.